Below are 8 T cell receptor beta chains sequenced from a single sample in a study of T cell responses to AZD1222 COVID-19 vaccine. Sequencing used immunoSEQ multiplex PCR; TCRdb keeps in-frame clones, though not all of them. The sample shows approximately 190,000 clones, 85% to 95% of them seen only once. Material: peripheral blood, obtained on day 0 of AZD1222 vaccination. The receptors were gathered from an adult in good health.

The chain recombines TRBV21-1 with TRBJ1-4. TRBV21-1 is a recognized pseudogene. The CDR3 is 19 residues long. CDR3 sequence: CASSKGFGGASFSHEKLFF. The CDR3 region has the DNA TGTGCCAGCAGCAAAGGGTTCGGGGGCGCCTCTTTTTCCCATGAAAAACTGTTTTTT.

The CDR3 spells CASSESPDNYGYTF. In nucleotides, the CDR3 is TGTGCCAGCAGTGAATCCCCAGATAACTATGGCTACACCTTC. V is TRBV25-1 and J is TRBJ1-2, with D uncertain. The germline V and J ends were trimmed by 1 base and 1 base, with 7 bases remaining between them. The CDR3 totals 14 residues. Per the germline V gene, CDR1 is MGHDK and CDR2 is SYGVNS.

The J gene is TRBJ2-1, the V gene TRBV5-1; D is possibly TRBD1 (6 bases). The V gene's germline CDR1 is SGHRS and CDR2 YFSETQ. Trimming shortened V by 2 bases and J by 0 bases, and 9 bases separated the two germline ends. This CDR3 contains 15 residues. The DNA for the CDR3 is TGCGCCAGCAGCTTTGGACAGAGCTCCTACAATGAGCAGTTCTTC. This gives the protein CASSFGQSSYNEQFF.

The chain links TRBV7-9 to TRBJ2-5; 10 positions match TRBD1. The V gene end was trimmed by 6 bases and the J gene end by 2 bases; junction bases not matched to a gene: 9. There are 16 residues in the CDR3. The germline gives CDR1 SEHNR, CDR2 FQNEAQ (reference sequence). The CDR3 reads CASSSGTGVKQETQYF. The CDR3 nucleotides read TGTGCCAGCAGTTCCGGGACAGGGGTGAAACAAGAGACCCAGTACTTC.

The chain recombines TRBV6-6 with TRBJ2-1; no clear D gene. The CDR3 runs 16 residues. V was trimmed by 0 bases and J by 15 bases, leaving 24 bases between them. Germline CDR1 reads MNHNY; CDR2 reads SVGAGI (reference sequence). CDR3 in DNA: TGTGCCAGCAGTTACTCGTCCCCATTTACCCACCATTTGCGGTTCTTC. Its protein is CASSYSSPFTHHLRFF.

The chain carries TRBV19 and TRBJ2-5; 14 bases line up with TRBD2. The V segment lost 5 bases and the J segment 3 bases; nucleotides outside the gene matches: 8. The CDR3 is 17 amino acids. Germline CDR1 is LNHDA and CDR2 is SQIVND (reference sequence). CDR3 nucleotide sequence: TGTGCCAGTAGTTCGATTGGGACTAGCGGGGGCAAAGAGACCCAGTACTTC. Translation gives CASSSIGTSGGKETQYF.

This rearrangement joins TRBV12-5 to TRBJ1-5; D gene unclear. Germline V gene sequence: CDR1 LGHNT, CDR2 FRNRAP. This CDR3 spans 14 amino acids. The germline V and J ends were trimmed by 6 bases and 4 bases, with 13 bases remaining between them. The CDR3 loop is CASGPSGGNQPQHF. The CDR3, as DNA: TGTGCTAGTGGGCCTTCCGGAGGTAATCAGCCCCAGCATTTT.

The V call is TRBV5-4, the J call TRBJ2-2, with D unclear. The CDR3 runs to 15 residues. Per germline, CDR1 SGHNT and CDR2 YYREEE (reference sequence). Trimming left V 1 base short and J 4 bases short, with 11 bases between. The DNA for the CDR3 is TGTGCCAGCAGCTTGAGTAAGCGAGGCACCGGGGAGCTGTTTTTT. Residues: CASSLSKRGTGELFF.